What follows is one T cell receptor (beta chain) and its context. These data are taken from a study of shared T cell receptors in the human thymus. Trimming removed 10 bases from V and 1 base from J; junction bases left unmatched: 23. Germline CDR1 and CDR2: MDHEN and SYDVKM. CDR3 length equals 20 residues. Only in-frame clones appear in the TCRdb table, and some are missing; sequencing was by immunoSEQ multiplex PCR. The repertoire holds about 660,000 clones, more than 75% seen once, with 0.0095% to 0.013% in the top ten. The same data also contributed to another study, on human thymus T cells. That study reports: Thymic resections from corrective heart surgery supplied the tissue. It looked as if thymic and blood repertoires used V and J genes in a biased way.

The chain joins TRBV28 to TRBJ2-1; 9 nucleotides align to TRBD1. The TCR originated in a boy in the first two years of life with a congenital heart defect. Source material: thymocytes. Here the CDR3 reads CATSGLLGTGPTDSYNEQFF. CDR3 coding DNA: TGTGCCACCTCAGGTCTACTCGGGACAGGGCCGACCGATTCCTACAATGAGCAGTTCTTC.